A single T cell receptor (beta chain) is shown here with its context. The record originates from a study of blood T cell repertoires in COVID-19. The overall study: The cDNA or gDNA used as material had been derived from T cells, B-cell-depleted T cells, or PBMCs.

As originally analysed: Cell counts per sample came from amplifying reference gene primers. This table comes from immunoSEQ multiplex PCR, and its TCRdb copy is limited to in-frame clones, with some not included. Clonal size and the V and J genes are those of that table, whereas D and trimming came from the DNA. The sample carries approximately 500,000 clones, around nine tenths recorded once. The V gene end was trimmed by 5 bases and the J gene end by 7 bases; junction bases not matched to a gene: 12. The germline CDR1 and CDR2 sequences are LNHDA and SQIVND (reference sequence). CDR3 length equals 16 residues.

Sequenced input: PBMCs or T cells enriched from blood (not recorded which). This chain joins TRBV19 and TRBJ2-1; 9 bases fit TRBD1. This TCR was sampled from a woman between 40 and 50 years old who had recovered from COVID-19. The CDR3 loop is CASSGDRDRAINEQFF. Written as DNA, the CDR3 is TGTGCCAGTAGTGGAGACCGGGACAGGGCGATAAATGAGCAGTTCTTC.